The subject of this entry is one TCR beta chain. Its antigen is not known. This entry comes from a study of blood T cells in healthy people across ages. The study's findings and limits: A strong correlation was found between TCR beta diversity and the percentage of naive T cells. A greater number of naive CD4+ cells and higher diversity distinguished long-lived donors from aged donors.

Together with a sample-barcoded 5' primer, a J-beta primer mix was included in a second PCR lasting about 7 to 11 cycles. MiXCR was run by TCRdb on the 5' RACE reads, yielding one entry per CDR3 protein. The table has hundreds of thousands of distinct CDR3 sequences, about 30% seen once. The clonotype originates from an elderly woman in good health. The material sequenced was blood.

CDR3 sequence (DNA): TGCAGTGCTGCCCGGGGGGACAGGGCTTCTCAGCCCCAGCATTTT. It yields the protein CSAARGDRASQPQHF. The V gene is TRBV20-1, the J gene TRBJ1-5; 9 bases line up with TRBD1. Germline V lookup: CDR1 DFQATT, CDR2 SNEGSKA (reference sequence). The CDR3 is 15 amino acids. With V trimmed by 5 bases and J by 6 bases, 11 bases remained unmatched.